What follows is one T cell receptor beta chain and its context. The target antigen is unknown. Distinct nucleotide sequences in the sample also encode this CDR3. The sample comes from a study of OX40 agonist ivuxolimab in advanced cancers. Findings of the study overall: Low normalized clonal expansion also occurred in some nonresponding patients. The CD4+ and CD8+ T cells in the blood had expanded clonally by week 6 at 0.1 to 3.0 mg/kg.

The method was immunoSEQ multiplex PCR; TCRdb's version includes in-frame clones alone and lacks a portion of them. Here the sample spans about 58,000 clones, about 88% being singletons. The input for sequencing was CD4+ or CD8+ T cells sorted from blood, taken in a trial of the OX40 agonist ivuxolimab. The origin of this receptor is an adult with an advanced solid tumor such as melanoma, head and neck, liver or kidney cancer.

The CDR3 bases are TGTGCCAGCAGTTTGATGAGGGAGACCCAGTACTTC. This translates into CASSLMRETQYF. The chain is built from TRBV28 and TRBJ2-5; D remains unclear. V was shortened by 3 bases and J by 5 bases, with 7 bases between the two germline ends. Germline V gives CDR1 MDHEN, CDR2 SYDVKM. The CDR3 runs 12 residues.